Below are 18 T cell receptor beta chains sequenced from a single sample in a study of cytomegalovirus exposure and HLA in healthy donors. The PCR used 60 Vbeta and 13 Jbeta primers. TCRdb keeps only in-frame clones here, not all; method: immunoSEQ multiplex PCR. Among 180,000 or so clones listed, around 75% were seen once. Material for sequencing was PBMCs. All receptors come from a middle-aged woman in good health and CMV-seropositive.

This clone was counted only a few times. V and J are TRBV6-1 and TRBJ2-1; 9 bases are a match to TRBD1. The CDR3 sequence is 15 residues long. Germline CDR1 MNHNS, CDR2 SASEGT. Trimming removed 6 bases from V and 3 bases from J; junction bases left unmatched: 6. This chain's CDR3 is CASSPQGADYNEQFF. The CDR3 region has the DNA TGTGCCAGCAGCCCACAGGGGGCGGACTACAATGAGCAGTTCTTC.

The V call is TRBV7-2, the J call TRBJ2-3; 8 bases are shared with TRBD2. The CDR3 runs to 17 residues. The trim removed 3 bases at V and 5 bases at J, leaving 13 bases unmatched. Germline-derived CDR1 and CDR2 are SGHTA and FQGNSA. The CDR3 sequence is CASSFFPGGPVQDTQYF. The CDR3 DNA reads TGTGCCAGCAGCTTTTTTCCGGGAGGGCCAGTTCAAGATACGCAGTATTTT. Using reference TRBV7-2 and TRBJ2-3 for the parts outside the CDR3, the full variable domain is GAGVSQSPSNKVTEKGKDVELRCDPISGHTALYWYRQSLGQGLEFLIYFQGNSAPDKSGLPSDRFSAERTGGSVSTLTIQRTQQEDSAVYLCASSFFPGGPVQDTQYFGPGTRLTVL.

This clone was seen only a few times. The chain joins TRBV4-1 to TRBJ2-3, with 11 bases lining up with TRBD2. Germline CDR1 reads MGHRA; CDR2 reads YSYEKL. The length of the CDR3 is 18 residues. V shed 0 bases, J shed 2 bases, and the junction held 7 bases outside the gene matches. CDR3 protein: CASSQEGRLAGPTDTQYF. CDR3 coding DNA: TGCGCCAGCAGCCAAGAGGGACGACTAGCGGGACCCACAGATACGCAGTATTTT.

The chain is built from TRBV30 and TRBJ2-5; 7 bases line up with TRBD2. The DNA end is a closer match to TRBJ2-7, so the J assignment may be wrong. Germline CDR1 and CDR2: GTSNPN and SVGIG (reference sequence). This CDR3 comprises 16 residues. The CDR3 nucleotides read TGTGCCTGGAGTCGCGGGGGTGCTCCTAGTAGTCGCGAGCAGTACTTC. It yields the protein CAWSRGGAPSSREQYF.

The DNA for the CDR3 is TGTGCCAGCAGCGTAGTGCCGGAGAACTACGAGCAGTACTTC. Encoded protein: CASSVVPENYEQYF. The rearrangement links TRBV9 to TRBJ2-7; D call uncertain. The CDR3 is 14 amino acids. The germline V gene has CDR1 SGDLS and CDR2 YYNGEE. V was pared by 0 bases and J by 3 bases, with 10 bases between.

This clone has more than one count but fewer than ten. The chain joins TRBV2 to TRBJ2-5; D is unclear. Gene TRBJ2-7 matches the end of the DNA better, so the J call may be wrong. CDR1 is SNHLY and CDR2 is FYNNEI in the germline V gene. This CDR3 has 14 residues. The CDR3 is CASSDYQVSYEQYF. The CDR3, as DNA: TGTGCCAGCAGTGATTACCAGGTCTCCTACGAGCAGTACTTC.

The rearrangement joins TRBV2 to TRBJ1-2, with 7 bases fitting TRBD1. The CDR3 has 14 amino acids. Germline CDR1 is SNHLY and CDR2 is FYNNEI. The V and J ends lost 5 bases and 3 bases, in that order; junction bases with no gene match: 6. The CDR3 bases are TGTGCCAGCAGTCTAGGGGGCGGGGACTATGGCTACACCTTC. Residues: CASSLGGGDYGYTF.

The J gene is TRBJ1-2, the V gene TRBV5-1; 7 positions agree with TRBD1. The CDR3 length is 15 residues. Trimming took 0 bases from V and 3 from J; bases not matched to a gene: 5. Germline V gene lookup returns CDR1 SGHRS and CDR2 YFSETQ. The CDR3: CASSLDRGMDYGYTF. The DNA for the CDR3 is TGCGCCAGCAGCTTGGACAGGGGCATGGACTATGGCTACACCTTC.

The chain employs TRBV4-1 and TRBJ2-5, with 9 bases matching TRBD2. The J call could be wrong; TRBJ2-7 is a better fit for the DNA end. Germline CDR1 MGHRA, CDR2 YSYEKL. This CDR3 has 15 residues. The CDR3 DNA reads as TGCGCCAGCAGCCCTAGCGGGATGGGCTCCTACGAGCAGTACTTC. Encoded protein: CASSPSGMGSYEQYF.

The chain has TRBV5-5 and TRBJ2-1; D is uncertain. Per the germline V gene, CDR1 is SGHKS and CDR2 is YYEKEE (reference sequence). This CDR3 is 14 amino acids long. V shed 3 bases and J shed 8 bases, with 15 bases lying between them. The CDR3 DNA follows: TGTGCCAGCAGCTCGAGAACTGTTTACGATGAGCAGTTCTTC. This translates into CASSSRTVYDEQFF.

Only one count was recorded for this clone. The rearrangement joins TRBV2 to TRBJ1-2; tentative D call: TRBD1 (5 bases). Looked up from germline, CDR1 is SNHLY and CDR2 is FYNNEI. Between the trimmed V and J ends, which lost 1 base and 3 bases, there was a span of 15 bases. The CDR3 is 16 residues long. In DNA form, the CDR3 reads TGTGCCAGCAGTGAAGTCCACGGGCGCAGGGACTATGGCTACACCTTC. It specifies CASSEVHGRRDYGYTF.

The genes are TRBV11-2 and TRBJ2-3; D is possibly TRBD2 (5 bases). The V end was cut by 1 base, the J end by 5 bases, with 7 bases between. Germline V lookup: CDR1 SGHAT, CDR2 FQNNGV. This CDR3 has 13 residues. The CDR3 spells CASSLGGIDTQYF. DNA of the CDR3: TGTGCCAGCAGCTTAGGAGGGATAGATACGCAGTATTTT.

The V call is TRBV4-1, the J call TRBJ2-5; 11 bases align to TRBD2. The J call may be wrong; the DNA end is better matched by TRBJ2-7. The CDR3 spans 16 residues. Per the germline V gene, CDR1 is MGHRA and CDR2 is YSYEKL. The CDR3 coding sequence is TGCGCCAGCAGCCAAAGCACTAGCGGGAGTTTCTACGAGCAGTACTTC. Protein: CASSQSTSGSFYEQYF.

The V gene is TRBV5-1, the J gene TRBJ2-3, with 7 bases lining up with TRBD1. Germline CDR1 SGHRS, CDR2 YFSETQ. The CDR3 is 16 amino acids. J was trimmed by 0 bases and V by 4 bases; bases with no gene match: 8. CDR3 protein: CASSKGQSASTDTQYF. The CDR3 DNA follows: TGCGCCAGCAGCAAGGGACAGAGTGCTAGCACAGATACGCAGTATTTT.

V and J are TRBV6-1 and TRBJ1-1; D is unresolved. Germline V gene sequence: CDR1 MNHNS, CDR2 SASEGT. The V and J ends lost 7 bases and 4 bases respectively, with 13 bases between them. The CDR3 has 13 residues. CDR3 DNA: TGTGCCAGCACGCCATGGGCGGGCACTGAAGCTTTCTTT. Translation gives CASTPWAGTEAFF.

This clone was counted between two and nine times. Other DNA sequences in the same sample also yield this CDR3. V and J are TRBV29-1 and TRBJ2-7, with D uncertain. V lost 3 bases and J 7 bases, leaving 10 bases between the germline ends. CDR3 size: 11 residues. The V gene's germline CDR1 is SQVTM and CDR2 ANQGSEA. The CDR3 DNA reads as TGCAGCGTTGAGAGGTCTCGGGAGCAGTACTTC. Translating it yields CSVERSREQYF.

This rearrangement joins TRBV5-8 to TRBJ1-6; D gene uncertain. Trimming removed 6 bases at V and 8 bases at J, with 18 bases between. The CDR3 contains 15 residues. Per germline, CDR1 SGHTS and CDR2 YDEGEE. CDR3 loop: CASTLGLGVDSPLHF. In DNA, the CDR3 is TGTGCCAGCACCCTTGGACTGGGCGTGGATTCACCCCTCCACTTT.

This sequence joins TRBV9 and TRBJ1-4, with TRBD1 identical over 9 bases. Trimming cost V 2 bases and J 7 bases; bases outside gene matches: 6. This CDR3 spans 15 amino acids. In germline, CDR1 is SGDLS, CDR2 YYNGEE. CDR3 loop: CASSVTGQGGEKLFF. For the CDR3, the DNA is TGTGCCAGCAGCGTGACGGGACAGGGAGGTGAAAAACTGTTTTTT.